This TCR beta chain originates from a study of cytomegalovirus exposure and HLA in healthy donors. The PCR was carried out with 60 Vbeta primers and 13 Jbeta primers. Clones were read by immunoSEQ multiplex PCR, and TCRdb kept only the in-frame ones, dropping some. The sample contains 85,000 to 120,000 clones, less than 85% of which appear only once. As regards this clone: The sample holds other DNA sequences that translate to the same CDR3.

Each donor's status was that of a healthy bone marrow donor. After removal of 1 base from V and 6 bases from J, the junction contained 9 bases not matched to a gene. Germline V lookup: CDR1 LNHNV, CDR2 YYDKDF (reference sequence). The CDR3 is 15 amino acids. This sequence was found in a man aged 55 to 70 in good health and CMV-seronegative. The rearrangement uses TRBV15 and TRBJ2-7; TRBD1 aligns across 7 bases. The sequenced sample consisted of PBMCs. This chain's CDR3 is CATSRGDSGSGEQYV. CDR3 coding DNA: TGTGCCACCAGCAGAGGGGACAGCGGCAGTGGCGAGCAGTACGTC.